Following are 31 T cell receptor beta chains from one sample sequenced in a study of blood T cell repertoires in COVID-19. Measured with immunoSEQ multiplex PCR; TCRdb has only the in-frame clones, and not every one. The data hold 200,000 to 250,000 clones, with 84% observed a single time. Specimen: peripheral blood. The receptors were gathered from a woman of 80 years or more with COVID-19, enrolled during active disease.

The chain recombines TRBV28 with TRBJ1-5; weak D call: TRBD1 (6 bases). V lost 7 bases, J lost 4 bases, and 17 bases lay in between. Germline CDR1 is MDHEN and CDR2 is SYDVKM. The CDR3 length is 15 residues. The CDR3 region has the DNA TGTGCCAGCATTATCAGGGGCCCATTGAATCAGCCCCAGCATTTT. Translation: CASIIRGPLNQPQHF.

The CDR3 sequence is CASSGGTGVTNEKLFF. The CDR3 bases are TGCGCCAGCAGCGGCGGGACAGGGGTAACTAATGAAAAACTGTTTTTT. V is TRBV5-1 and J is TRBJ1-4; 10 positions agree with TRBD1. CDR3 length equals 16 residues. Per the germline V gene, CDR1 is SGHRS and CDR2 is YFSETQ. V shed 4 bases and J 1 base; nucleotides not matched to a gene: 4.

This chain connects TRBV7-9 to TRBJ2-7, with 9 bases matching TRBD1. The ends lost 6 bases at V and 5 bases at J; junction bases unmatched: 5. The CDR3 runs 13 residues. Germline CDR1 reads SEHNR; CDR2 reads FQNEAQ (reference sequence). In nucleotides, the CDR3 is TGTGCCAGCAGGTTACAGGGGGCTCACGAGCAGTACTTC. Protein product: CASRLQGAHEQYF.

The chain carries TRBV6-5 and TRBJ2-1; D ambiguous. The V end was cut by 5 bases, the J end by 8 bases, with 7 bases between. Germline assignment: CDR1 MNHEY and CDR2 SVGAGI. This CDR3 comprises 11 residues. CDR3 coding DNA: TGTGCCAGCAGTATAGTGGATGAGCAGTTCTTC. It is translated as CASSIVDEQFF.

The chain employs TRBV5-8 and TRBJ1-5; D perhaps matches TRBD1 (6 bases). Trimming shortened V by 6 bases and J by 0 bases, and 13 bases separated the two germline ends. Germline V gene sequence: CDR1 SGHTS, CDR2 YDEGEE. This CDR3 is 15 amino acids long. The CDR3 here is CASTPGQSSNQPQHF. The CDR3 DNA sequence: TGTGCCAGCACCCCGGGACAAAGTAGCAATCAGCCCCAGCATTTT. Looking up the rest from reference TRBV5-8 and TRBJ1-5 gives the full variable domain: EAGVTQSPTHLIKTRGQQATLRCSPISGHTSVYWYQQALGLGLQFLLWYDEGEERNRGNFPPRFSGRQFPNYSSELNVNALELEDSALYLCASTPGQSSNQPQHFGDGTRLSIL.

The rearrangement joins TRBV13 to TRBJ1-1; D is undetermined. The CDR3 runs 16 residues. Germline-derived CDR1 and CDR2 are PRHDT and FYEKMQ (reference sequence). Trimming left V 0 bases short and J 4 bases short, with 15 bases between. The CDR3 nucleotides are TGTGCCAGCAGCTTAGGGGGAGGGTCGGTGGGCACTGAAGCTTTCTTT. This translates into CASSLGGGSVGTEAFF. The full variable domain, rest sourced from reference TRBV13 and TRBJ1-1, is AAGVIQSPRHLIKEKRETATLKCYPIPRHDTVYWYQQGPGQDPQFLISFYEKMQSDKGSIPDRFSAQQFSDYHSELNMSSLELGDSALYFCASSLGGGSVGTEAFFGQGTRLTVV.

V usage is TRBV28 and J usage is TRBJ2-7, with a weak D call TRBD1 (5 bases). The germline gives CDR1 MDHEN, CDR2 SYDVKM. V was shortened by 5 bases and J by 4 bases, with 12 bases between the two germline ends. There are 13 residues in the CDR3. The CDR3 nucleotides are TGTGCCAGCAGTCTAGACAGCTCATACGAGCAGTACTTC. It specifies CASSLDSSYEQYF.

Details on this clone: The CDR3 carries no conserved terminal phenylalanine or tryptophan, so it likely arises from a read error. V gene TRBV29-1 combines with J gene TRBJ1-1; the D gene is possibly TRBD1 (5 bases). Deletions cut 6 bases from V and 0 bases from J, with 14 bases between. This CDR3 comprises 14 residues. CDR1 is SQVTM, CDR2 ANQGSEA, per germline. The CDR3 sequence: CSVAGLRMNTEAFL. The DNA for the CDR3 is TGCAGCGTCGCGGGACTCAGGATGAACACTGAAGCTTTCCTT.

This clone has at least ten counts. The chain links TRBV18 to TRBJ2-7, with 7 bases aligning to TRBD2. With 6 bases clipped from V and 6 bases from J, the junction kept 8 bases outside the gene matches. CDR1 and CDR2 from the germline V gene are KGHSH and LQKENI. The CDR3 extends over 13 amino acids. The CDR3: CASSQSGVGEQYF. DNA for the CDR3: TGTGCCAGCTCTCAAAGCGGGGTAGGCGAGCAGTACTTC.

The rearrangement joins TRBV9 to TRBJ1-6, with 9 bases aligning to TRBD1. The CDR3 consists of 15 residues. In germline, CDR1 is SGDLS, CDR2 YYNGEE. V lost 2 bases to trimming and J lost 9 bases; unmatched junction nucleotides: 6. The CDR3: CASSVGTGLGSPLHF. The CDR3 nucleotides are TGTGCCAGCAGCGTGGGGACAGGGCTCGGTTCACCCCTCCACTTT. Using reference TRBV9 and TRBJ1-6 for the parts outside the CDR3, the full variable domain is DSGVTQTPKHLITATGQRVTLRCSPRSGDLSVYWYQQSLDQGLQFLIQYYNGEERAKGNILERFSAQQFPDLHSELNLSSLELGDSALYFCASSVGTGLGSPLHFGNGTRLTVT.

V gene TRBV2 combines with J gene TRBJ1-2, with D possibly TRBD1 on 5 matching bases. This CDR3 has 11 residues. Germline-derived CDR1 and CDR2 are SNHLY and FYNNEI. Trimming left V 7 bases short and J 13 bases short, with 16 bases between. The CDR3 loop is CASTLKGEGTF. The CDR3 DNA reads TGTGCCAGCACCCTGAAAGGGGAGGGCACCTTC.

V usage is TRBV3-1 (or the pseudogene TRBV3-2) and J usage is TRBJ1-4; TRBD1 is a possible D gene (5 bases). This CDR3 has 14 amino acids. CDR1 is LGHDT, CDR2 YNNKEL, per germline (reference sequence). V was trimmed by 2 bases and J by 4 bases, leaving 8 bases between them. The CDR3 sequence: CASSQPGGNEKLFF. In nucleotides, the CDR3 is TGTGCCAGCAGCCAACCGGGGGGTAATGAAAAACTGTTTTTT.

This chain links TRBV9 with TRBJ1-6; the D is unclear. CDR3 length: 15 amino acids. Germline values: CDR1 SGDLS, CDR2 YYNGEE. The V end was cut by 0 bases, the J end by 7 bases, with 11 bases between. The CDR3 here is CASSVGFNSNSPLHF. The CDR3 nucleotides read TGTGCCAGCAGCGTAGGGTTTAACAGCAATTCACCCCTCCACTTT.

The rearrangement links TRBV6-4 to TRBJ1-2; 9 nucleotides align to TRBD1. With V trimmed by 8 bases and J by 10 bases, 11 bases remained unmatched. CDR1 is MRHNA and CDR2 is SNTAGT in the germline V gene. CDR3 size: 13 residues. The CDR3 protein is CASGPGTGRIYTF. The CDR3 bases are TGTGCCAGCGGCCCCGGGACAGGGAGGATCTACACCTTC.

The chain recombines TRBV7-2 with TRBJ2-2; D is unresolved. The V gene lost 3 bases and the J gene lost 7 bases, with 6 bases spanning the gap. Germline lookup yields CDR1 SGHTA and CDR2 FQGNSA. This CDR3 is built from 12 residues. The CDR3 loop reads CASSFRRGELFF. The CDR3 nucleotides read TGTGCCAGCAGCTTCCGTCGCGGGGAGCTGTTTTTT.

The genes are TRBV12-5 and TRBJ1-4; D call uncertain. V gave up 5 bases and J gave up 8 bases, with 9 bases separating them. In germline, CDR1 is LGHNT, CDR2 FRNRAP. The CDR3 contains 12 residues. CDR3 sequence: CASGGGIEKLFF. In nucleotides, the CDR3 is TGTGCTAGTGGTGGAGGGATCGAAAAACTGTTTTTT.

This clone was counted between two and nine times. The J gene is TRBJ1-1, the V gene TRBV29-1, with 9 positions matching TRBD1. CDR1 is SQVTM, CDR2 ANQGSEA, per germline. The CDR3 is 13 amino acids. V lost 7 bases and J lost 0; bases outside the gene matches: 3. This CDR3 reads CSGTGDVNTEAFF. The CDR3 DNA reads TGCAGCGGGACAGGGGACGTGAACACTGAAGCTTTCTTT.

This chain connects TRBV15 to TRBJ1-1, with unresolved D. CDR1 is LNHNV and CDR2 is YYDKDF in the germline V gene (reference sequence). V was shortened by 1 base and J by 3 bases, with 15 bases between the two germline ends. The CDR3 has 16 residues. The CDR3 protein is CATSRGRGREYTEAFF. The CDR3 DNA sequence: TGTGCCACCAGCAGAGGGCGCGGTCGGGAGTACACTGAAGCTTTCTTT. Looking up the rest from reference TRBV15 and TRBJ1-1 gives the full variable domain: DAMVIQNPRYQVTQFGKPVTLSCSQTLNHNVMYWYQQKSSQAPKLLFHYYDKDFNNEADTPDNFQSRRPNTSFCFLDIRSPGLGDTAMYLCATSRGRGREYTEAFFGQGTRLTVV.

This chain joins TRBV27 and TRBJ2-5; 9 bases agree with TRBD1. Losses at the gene ends were 8 bases for V and 4 bases for J; bases not matched to a gene: 17. CDR1 MNHEY and CDR2 SMNVEV come from the germline V gene (reference sequence). CDR3 length: 17 residues. Here the CDR3 DNA reads TGTGCCAGCCGGCCCGACCGGACAGGGGCGCGGAGAGAGACCCAGTACTTC. Its translation: CASRPDRTGARRETQYF.

This clone was picked up a small number of times. In DNA, the CDR3 is TGTGCCACCCGGGGGGCAAATGAAGCTTTCTTT. Encoded protein: CATRGANEAFF. V gene TRBV3-1 (or the pseudogene TRBV3-2) combines with J gene TRBJ1-1; a weak D match, TRBD1 (6 bases). The germline V and J ends were trimmed by 10 bases and 7 bases, with 13 bases remaining between them. CDR1 and CDR2 from the germline V gene are LGHDT and YNNKEL (reference sequence). The CDR3 runs 11 residues.

The chain carries TRBV5-4 and TRBJ2-5; the match to TRBD2 covers 10 bases. J was trimmed by 2 bases and V by 4 bases; bases with no gene match: 5. This CDR3 has 15 amino acids. Per the germline V gene, CDR1 is SGHNT and CDR2 is YYREEE (reference sequence). DNA for the CDR3: TGTGCCAGCAGCCCTACTAGCGGGGTACAAGAGACCCAGTACTTC. This codes for CASSPTSGVQETQYF.

The chain employs TRBV5-1 and TRBJ2-1; TRBD2 aligns across 8 bases. V dropped 2 bases and J dropped 0; count of bases not matched to a gene: 19. Germline lookup yields CDR1 SGHRS and CDR2 YFSETQ. This CDR3 has 21 amino acids. The CDR3 protein is CASSFYPSGFSGTSSYNEQFF. As DNA, the CDR3 is TGCGCCAGCAGCTTTTACCCCAGTGGGTTTAGCGGGACGAGCTCCTACAATGAGCAGTTCTTC.

The rearrangement links TRBV6-2 or TRBV6-3 to TRBJ1-5; D uncertain. Germline V lookup: CDR1 MNHEY, CDR2 SVGEGT. The CDR3 loop spans 12 amino acids. Trimming took 2 bases from V and 7 from J, leaving 6 bases between them. The CDR3 spells CASSYREQPQHF. Written as DNA, the CDR3 is TGTGCCAGCAGTTACCGGGAGCAGCCCCAGCATTTT.

This rearrangement joins TRBV20-1 to TRBJ2-1; the D gene is possibly TRBD1 (5 bases). This CDR3 contains 11 residues. V was cut by 7 bases and J by 8 bases, with 12 bases left in between. CDR1 and CDR2 from the germline V gene are DFQATT and SNEGSKA (reference sequence). The CDR3 reads CSGTHGDEQFF. The CDR3 DNA reads as TGCAGTGGGACACACGGCGATGAGCAGTTCTTC.

This rearrangement joins TRBV10-1 to TRBJ1-2; TRBD1 might be the D (5 bases). CDR3 length: 13 amino acids. Germline assignment: CDR1 WNHNN and CDR2 SYGVQD (reference sequence). The ends were cut back, 10 bases at V and 7 bases at J, with 19 bases in the middle. The CDR3 coding sequence is TGCGCCACCGAGACCTGGGGGGACTGTGGCTACACCTTC. This gives the protein CATETWGDCGYTF.

The chain joins TRBV5-4 to TRBJ2-2; 8 nucleotides line up with TRBD1. Germline-derived CDR1 and CDR2 are SGHNT and YYREEE (reference sequence). CDR3 length: 16 residues. The trim removed 4 bases at V and 3 bases at J, leaving 8 bases unmatched. The CDR3 sequence is CASSPGTGRDTGELFF. CDR3 bases: TGTGCCAGCAGCCCCGGGACAGGTCGGGACACCGGGGAGCTGTTTTTT.

This chain joins TRBV7-3 and TRBJ2-5; D ambiguous. V was trimmed by 4 bases and J by 2 bases, leaving 14 bases between them. The CDR3 is made up of 15 amino acids. Germline CDR1 is SGHTA and CDR2 is FQGTGA. The CDR3 region has the DNA TGTGCCAGCAGCTCAGGTTTACGTCAACAAGAGACCCAGTACTTC. Encoded protein: CASSSGLRQQETQYF.

The V call is TRBV5-1, the J call TRBJ2-2, with D maybe TRBD2 (6 bases). The CDR3 is 15 residues long. The germline V and J ends were trimmed by 3 bases and 2 bases, with 11 bases remaining between them. The germline CDR1 and CDR2 sequences are SGHRS and YFSETQ. The CDR3: CASSWRDPNTGELFF. CDR3 DNA: TGCGCCAGCAGCTGGAGGGACCCTAACACCGGGGAGCTGTTTTTT.

This rearrangement joins TRBV5-5 to TRBJ2-7; maybe TRBD1 (6 bases). V was shortened by 4 bases and J by 7 bases, with 21 bases between the two germline ends. In germline, CDR1 is SGHKS, CDR2 YYEKEE (reference sequence). This CDR3 has 15 residues. The CDR3 here is CASSGNTLAGEEQYF. The CDR3, as DNA: TGTGCCAGCAGCGGAAACACCCTCGCAGGGGAAGAGCAGTACTTC.

V is TRBV5-5 and J is TRBJ1-6; no reliable D call. Germline assignment: CDR1 SGHKS and CDR2 YYEKEE (reference sequence). The CDR3 spans 14 residues. V lost 1 base, J lost 11 bases, and 13 bases lay in between. The CDR3 DNA reads TGTGCCAGCAGCTTGCCCAGCCCCGCGGCACCCCTCCACTTT. This codes for CASSLPSPAAPLHF.

This chain joins TRBV5-1 and TRBJ1-4; TRBD1 matches 7 bases. Germline V gene lookup returns CDR1 SGHRS and CDR2 YFSETQ. The CDR3 is 15 residues long. With 0 bases clipped from V and 8 bases from J, the junction kept 7 bases outside the gene matches. CDR3 bases: TGCGCCAGCAGCTTGGGGTCGACAGGGAACGAAAAACTGTTTTTT. This sequence encodes CASSLGSTGNEKLFF.